This entry features one TCR beta chain sequence. Study processing details: Amplification of reference gene primers provided the estimated nucleated cell counts. The data were produced by immunoSEQ multiplex PCR, yet TCRdb's version contains in-frame clones alone and is incomplete. The V and J calls and clone size are taken from that table; D and trimming were inferred from the DNA. The table has about 180,000 clones, 85% to 90% seen once. The sample is drawn from a study of blood T cell repertoires in COVID-19. Study at large: Samples taken during acute and convalescent COVID-19 were collected in the United States, Italy and Spain. The analysed material was cDNA or gDNA that came from T cells, B-cell-depleted T cells, or PBMCs.

Trimming took 7 bases from V and 8 from J; bases not matched to a gene: 8. The CDR3 length is 13 residues. Germline V lookup: CDR1 SQVTM, CDR2 ANQGSEA. The sequence derives from a man in his 70s with active or convalescent COVID-19. The sequenced sample was peripheral blood. The chain joins TRBV29-1 to TRBJ1-6; 7 positions agree with TRBD1. The CDR3 DNA follows: TGCAGCGCCCGGGACAGCCACGATTCACCCCTCCACTTT. Protein product: CSARDSHDSPLHF.